This T cell receptor beta chain was observed in a study of shared clonotypes between healthy human individuals. Study-level points and caveats: It was the non-shared clonotypes that had lower generation probabilities than clonotypes shared by all four donors. The diversity represented, both genetic and in exposure history, was limited by few donors.

Trimming cost V 0 bases and J 0 bases, with 12 bases left between them. CDR3 size: 17 residues. Per the germline V gene, CDR1 is SEHNR and CDR2 is FQNEAQ (reference sequence). Data came from immunoSEQ multiplex PCR; TCRdb stores just in-frame clones and leaves some out. The sample carries 1.6 million or so clones, roughly 96% recorded once. As for this clone: No antigen is known for it.

HIV-negative, healthy adults without recent acute infections or vaccinations were the donors. Sequencing was done on a sample of naive CD4+ T cells sorted from blood. Stated subset: CD45RA+ positively selected. V gene TRBV7-9 combines with J gene TRBJ1-3; D might be TRBD1 (5 bases). This TCR derives from a man younger than 40 in good health. The CDR3 loop is CASSLAVVTGSGNTIYF. The CDR3 DNA reads TGTGCCAGCAGCTTAGCGGTTGTCACAGGCTCTGGAAACACCATATATTTT.